These T cell receptor beta chains were read from a single sample in a study of T cell responses to AZD1222 COVID-19 vaccine. Assay used: immunoSEQ multiplex PCR; TCRdb lists only in-frame clones, some missing. The sample contains 95,000 to 150,000 clones, about 89% of which appear only once. Sample: peripheral blood, taken on day 0 of AZD1222 vaccination. All receptors come from an adult in good health. Both conserved end residues are part of each CDR3. Fields, in order: D gene, V gene, J gene, CDR3 protein. The D gene is left open where the match is weak.

d_call: TRBD2; v_call: TRBV5-6; j_call: TRBJ2-1; cdr3_aa: CASSLVLADSYNEQFF
d_call: .; v_call: TRBV28; j_call: TRBJ1-4; cdr3_aa: CASRWGSSEKLFF
d_call: .; v_call: TRBV7-2; j_call: TRBJ2-7; cdr3_aa: CASSLFWGAAYEQYF
d_call: .; v_call: TRBV5-1; j_call: TRBJ2-5; cdr3_aa: CASSGWIARIVETQYF
d_call: .; v_call: TRBV5-5; j_call: TRBJ2-5; cdr3_aa: CASTPLWGGYQETQYF
d_call: .; v_call: TRBV20-1; j_call: TRBJ1-3; cdr3_aa: CSAIDRSSGNTIYF
d_call: .; v_call: TRBV25-1; j_call: TRBJ2-1; cdr3_aa: CASSDFGTYNEQFF
d_call: .; v_call: TRBV7-8; j_call: TRBJ1-5; cdr3_aa: CASSQGGGLGNQPQHF
d_call: .; v_call: TRBV19; j_call: TRBJ2-1; cdr3_aa: CASSKASYNEQFF
d_call: .; v_call: TRBV5-6; j_call: TRBJ1-3; cdr3_aa: CASSLDDKISGNTIYF
d_call: TRBD1; v_call: TRBV3-1/TRBV3-2; j_call: TRBJ2-1; cdr3_aa: CASSKTGGSNEQFF
d_call: TRBD1; v_call: TRBV7-2; j_call: TRBJ1-2; cdr3_aa: CASSLAPGTGISIGVYGYTF
d_call: TRBD1; v_call: TRBV6-6; j_call: TRBJ1-5; cdr3_aa: CAPMGDSSNQPQHF
d_call: .; v_call: TRBV20-1; j_call: TRBJ2-3; cdr3_aa: CSAPFLDTQYF
d_call: .; v_call: TRBV6-2/TRBV6-3; j_call: TRBJ1-5; cdr3_aa: CASSYGGWGRDQPQHF
d_call: .; v_call: TRBV2; j_call: TRBJ1-2; cdr3_aa: CASSANRDGYTF
d_call: .; v_call: TRBV28; j_call: TRBJ1-2; cdr3_aa: CASSLEGPNYGYTF
d_call: .; v_call: TRBV29-1; j_call: TRBJ1-1; cdr3_aa: CSVAQRGLNTEAFF
d_call: .; v_call: TRBV20-1; j_call: TRBJ1-2; cdr3_aa: CSASDQGGYTF
d_call: .; v_call: TRBV10-3; j_call: TRBJ1-2; cdr3_aa: CAVGGLGGYGYTF
d_call: .; v_call: TRBV9; j_call: TRBJ1-3; cdr3_aa: CASSVHLTGDTIYF
d_call: .; v_call: TRBV12-5; j_call: TRBJ2-7; cdr3_aa: CASGDSETSYEQYF